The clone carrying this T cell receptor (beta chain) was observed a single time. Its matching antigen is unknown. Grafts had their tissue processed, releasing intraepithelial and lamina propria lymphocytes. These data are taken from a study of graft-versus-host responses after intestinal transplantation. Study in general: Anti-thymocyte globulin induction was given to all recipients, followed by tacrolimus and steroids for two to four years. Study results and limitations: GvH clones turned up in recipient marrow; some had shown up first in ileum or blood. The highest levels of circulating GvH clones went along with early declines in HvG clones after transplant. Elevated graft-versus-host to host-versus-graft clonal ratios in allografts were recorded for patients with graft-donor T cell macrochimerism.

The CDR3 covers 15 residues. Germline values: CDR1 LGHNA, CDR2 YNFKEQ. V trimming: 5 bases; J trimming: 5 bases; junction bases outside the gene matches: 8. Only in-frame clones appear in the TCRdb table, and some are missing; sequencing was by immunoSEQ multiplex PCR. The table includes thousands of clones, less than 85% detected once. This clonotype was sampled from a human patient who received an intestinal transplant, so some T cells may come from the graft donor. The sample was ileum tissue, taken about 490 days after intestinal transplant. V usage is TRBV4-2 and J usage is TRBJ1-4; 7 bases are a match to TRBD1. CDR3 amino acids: CASSGGGTANEKLFF. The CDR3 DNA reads TGTGCCAGCAGCGGTGGGGGGACAGCGAATGAAAAACTGTTTTTT.